The 10 T cell receptor beta chains presented below share a single source sample, sequenced in a study of blood T cell repertoires in COVID-19. Assay used: immunoSEQ multiplex PCR; TCRdb lists only in-frame clones, some missing. The sample has fewer than 300,000 clones, approximately 87% seen once. Specimen: peripheral blood. Receptor source: a woman aged 70-85 years with active or convalescent COVID-19.

This clone occurred a few times. V is TRBV7-2 and J is TRBJ2-3; TRBD2 agrees at 10 bases. V shed 3 bases and J 5 bases; nucleotides not matched to a gene: 5. CDR3 length: 15 residues. CDR1 SGHTA and CDR2 FQGNSA come from the germline V gene. CDR3 loop: CASSFKSGGGDTQYF. The CDR3 DNA sequence: TGTGCCAGCAGCTTCAAAAGCGGGGGGGGAGATACGCAGTATTTT.

This rearrangement joins TRBV18 to TRBJ2-3, with 13 positions matching TRBD2. Germline CDR1 is KGHSH and CDR2 is LQKENI. This CDR3 has 16 residues. The V segment lost 3 bases and the J segment 5 bases; nucleotides outside the gene matches: 5. CDR3 residues: CASSPGTSGMGDTQYF. CDR3 DNA sequence: TGTGCCAGCTCACCCGGGACTAGCGGGATGGGAGATACGCAGTATTTT.

V usage is TRBV6-6 and J usage is TRBJ2-7; TRBD1 aligns across 7 bases. V gave up 5 bases and J gave up 4 bases; unmatched junction bases: 5. The germline gives CDR1 MNHNY, CDR2 SVGAGI (reference sequence). CDR3 size: 13 residues. The CDR3, as DNA: TGTGCCAGCAGTCGGGACAGACAATACGAGCAGTACTTC. Translating it yields CASSRDRQYEQYF.

Only a few counts were recorded for this clone. The chain recombines TRBV4-1 with TRBJ1-2, with 10 bases matching TRBD1. J lost 3 bases, V lost 4 bases, and 11 bases had no gene match. Germline CDR1 and CDR2: MGHRA and YSYEKL. The CDR3 loop spans 17 amino acids. CDR3 residues: CASSLVWGQGWDYGYTF. DNA for the CDR3: TGCGCCAGCAGCCTCGTATGGGGACAGGGGTGGGACTATGGCTACACCTTC.

This chain connects TRBV5-1 to TRBJ2-2; 12 bases align to TRBD2. Germline loops: CDR1 SGHRS, CDR2 YFSETQ. The CDR3 has 15 amino acids. V was pared by 4 bases and J by 5 bases, with 3 bases of the junction left unmatched. The CDR3 is CASSQTSGRTGELFF. The DNA for the CDR3 is TGCGCCAGCAGCCAGACTAGCGGGAGAACCGGGGAGCTGTTTTTT.

The chain employs TRBV30 and TRBJ1-2, with D hard to call. CDR1 is GTSNPN and CDR2 is SVGIG in the germline V gene (reference sequence). Trimming removed 2 bases at V and 4 bases at J, with 11 bases between. The CDR3 has 13 amino acids. This CDR3 is CAWSRGRGYGYTF. CDR3 nucleotide sequence: TGTGCCTGGAGTCGCGGTCGTGGCTATGGCTACACCTTC.

This clone has more than one count but fewer than ten. This chain uses TRBV5-1 with TRBJ2-2; 7 nucleotides agree with TRBD2. J was trimmed by 1 base and V by 6 bases; bases with no gene match: 18. Germline V gives CDR1 SGHRS, CDR2 YFSETQ. This CDR3 region has 19 residues. The CDR3 sequence is CASTKGLLRLAVNTGELFF. CDR3 DNA sequence: TGCGCCAGCACCAAAGGCCTCTTAAGGCTAGCGGTGAACACCGGGGAGCTGTTTTTT.

The chain links TRBV24-1 to TRBJ2-1; unclear D gene. The CDR3 runs to 16 residues. The germline V and J ends were trimmed by 0 bases and 1 base, with 9 bases remaining between them. The germline gives CDR1 KGHDR, CDR2 SFDVKD. The CDR3 DNA reads TGTGCCACCAGTGATTTGCAGCAGGAATCCTACAATGAGCAGTTCTTC. This gives the protein CATSDLQQESYNEQFF.

This chain joins TRBV5-1 and TRBJ2-1, with a tentative D call TRBD1 (6 bases). The CDR3 runs 15 residues. Germline assignment: CDR1 SGHRS and CDR2 YFSETQ. Trimming took off 2 bases at V and 7 bases at J, with 16 bases between the two ends. The CDR3 nucleotides read TGCGCCAGCAGCTTTGACACAGGGCCCTTTAATGAGCAGTTCTTC. Translating it yields CASSFDTGPFNEQFF.

This chain connects TRBV7-9 to TRBJ2-2; 8 nucleotides line up with TRBD2. CDR3 length: 15 residues. The germline V gene has CDR1 SEHNR and CDR2 FQNEAQ (reference sequence). J lost 7 bases, V lost 8 bases, and 12 bases had no gene match. The CDR3 sequence: CASRLTSELFGELFF. CDR3 DNA: TGTGCCAGCCGCCTGACTAGCGAGCTGTTCGGGGAGCTGTTTTTT. Together with reference TRBV7-9 and TRBJ2-2, the CDR3 gives the full variable domain: DTGVSQNPRHKITKRGQNVTFRCDPISEHNRLYWYRQTLGQGPEFLTYFQNEAQLEKSRLLSDRFSAERPKGSFSTLEIQRTEQGDSAMYLCASRLTSELFGELFFGEGSRLTVL.